Given below is one T cell receptor beta chain in context. TCRdb reprocessed the 5' RACE reads via MiXCR and lists one record per CDR3 protein. Among 450,000 to 700,000 distinct CDR3 sequences listed, around 17% were seen once. CDR1 is LGHDT and CDR2 is YNNKEL in the germline V gene (reference sequence). V shed 2 bases, J shed 5 bases, and the junction held 5 bases outside the gene matches. The CDR3 has 14 amino acids. The sample comes from a study of T-cell memory formation after mild COVID-19. The V call is TRBV3-1, the J call TRBJ2-7, with TRBD2 identical over 8 bases. Sequencing was performed on PBMCs or a T cell subset sorted from them (not recorded which). The clonotype comes from an adult woman who had mild COVID-19 (a few samples of this study predate the infection). Cell type and time point are not known. The DNA for the CDR3 is TGTGCCAGCAGCCAACCGGGGGGGCACAACGAGCAGTACTTC. This gives the protein CASSQPGGHNEQYF.